This passage covers 23 T cell receptor beta chains from one sample sequenced in a study of early T cells in non-severe SARS-CoV-2 infection (dated by TCRdb to the early 2020s). Library prep was done by 5' RACE. Data came from a NextSeq 500. The public reads were quality trimmed at Q25 with fastp and then assembled into clones with MiXCR by TCRdb, keeping productive beta chains. Merged by CDR3 protein, the rows form single entries marked with the most common genes and DNA. The table for this sample lists about 86,000 distinct CDR3 sequences; around 15% of them were counted only once. Roughly 7.2% of the sample is taken by the ten largest. What was sequenced was whole blood. The receptors here all came from an adult who was a healthcare worker with PCR-confirmed SARS-CoV-2 infection or an uninfected control (not recorded which).

The sample holds many counts of this clonotype. The rearrangement joins TRBV5-1 to TRBJ2-3; perhaps TRBD1 as D (6 bases). Between the trimmed V and J ends, which lost 4 bases and 0 bases, there was a span of 21 bases. The germline V gene has CDR1 SGHRS and CDR2 YFSETQ. The CDR3 length is 18 residues. The CDR3 nucleotides read TGCGCCAGCAGCGTCTATATCCAGGGGTCCTCTAGCACAGATACGCAGTATTTT. Translation: CASSVYIQGSSSTDTQYF. Supplemented by reference TRBV5-1 and TRBJ2-3, the full variable domain reads KAGVTQTPRYLIKTRGQQVTLSCSPISGHRSVSWYQQTPGQGLQFLFEYFSETQRNKGNFPGRFSGRQFSNSRSEMNVSTLELGDSALYLCASSVYIQGSSSTDTQYFGPGTRLTVL.

This clonotype was seen many times. The V call is TRBV6-5, the J call TRBJ2-1; D remains unclear. Germline V gives CDR1 MNHEY, CDR2 SVGAGI. Trimming cost V 5 bases and J 6 bases, with 11 bases left between them. CDR3 length: 13 residues. CDR3 residues: CASSPYAVNEQFF. CDR3 DNA sequence: TGTGCCAGCAGTCCGTACGCGGTCAATGAGCAGTTCTTC.

This chain connects TRBV20-1 to TRBJ2-3; 15 nucleotides align to TRBD2. Germline CDR1 reads DFQATT; CDR2 reads SNEGSKA (reference sequence). The CDR3 has 14 amino acids. V gave up 6 bases and J gave up 5 bases; unmatched junction bases: 3. CDR3 DNA: TGCAGTGCGGGGACTAGCGGGAGGAAAGATACGCAGTATTTT. This encodes CSAGTSGRKDTQYF.

The rearrangement links TRBV9 to TRBJ1-2; TRBD1 matches at 7 bases. Germline V gives CDR1 SGDLS, CDR2 YYNGEE. The CDR3 runs to 14 residues. After removal of 0 bases from V and 3 bases from J, the junction contained 2 bases not matched to a gene. DNA for the CDR3: TGTGCCAGCAGCGTAGAGGGGGCATACTATGGCTACACCTTC. It translates to CASSVEGAYYGYTF.

V is TRBV7-8 and J is TRBJ2-5, with TRBD2 matching over 10 bases. The ends lost 2 bases at V and 4 bases at J; junction bases unmatched: 7. Germline V gene sequence: CDR1 SGHVS, CDR2 FQNEAQ. This CDR3 has 16 amino acids. CDR3 sequence (DNA): TGTGCCAGCAGCTTACGAGCGGGAGGGCCCGGAGAGACCCAGTACTTC. Its translation: CASSLRAGGPGETQYF.

The gene calls are TRBV2 and TRBJ2-7, with 8 bases that match TRBD2. Germline assignment: CDR1 SNHLY and CDR2 FYNNEI. V lost 6 bases and J lost 6; bases outside the gene matches: 10. This CDR3 is built from 14 residues. The CDR3, as DNA: TGTGCCAGCAGCCCGGGACTAGAGGCCTCCGAGCAGTACTTC. Encoded protein: CASSPGLEASEQYF. The variable domain in full, completed from reference TRBV2 and TRBJ2-7, reads EPEVTQTPSHQVTQMGQEVILRCVPISNHLYFYWYRQILGQKVEFLVSFYNNEISEKSEIFDDQFSVERPDGSNFTLKIRSTKLEDSAMYFCASSPGLEASEQYFGPGTRLTVT.

The V call is TRBV19, the J call TRBJ2-1, with TRBD1 matching over 11 bases. The CDR3 runs 13 residues. The V gene end was trimmed by 8 bases and the J gene end by 9 bases; junction bases not matched to a gene: 6. From germline, CDR1 is LNHDA and CDR2 SQIVND (reference sequence). The CDR3 region is CASGQGAGGEQFF. CDR3 DNA: TGTGCCAGTGGACAGGGGGCCGGTGGTGAGCAGTTCTTC.

The chain links TRBV6-5 to TRBJ2-4, with TRBD2 matching 11 bases. This CDR3 has 16 residues. CDR1 and CDR2 (germline): MNHEY, SVGAGI. J was trimmed by 2 bases and V by 8 bases; bases with no gene match: 8. The DNA of the CDR3 is TGTGCCAGCCATTCCGGGACTAGCGGTTCCAAAAACATTCAGTACTTC. Amino acid sequence: CASHSGTSGSKNIQYF.

Only a few counts were recorded for this clonotype. DNA of the CDR3: TGTGCCAGTAGGTCTAGCGGAAGCACAGATACGCAGTATTTT. It encodes CASRSSGSTDTQYF. The chain combines TRBV19 with TRBJ2-3; 7 nucleotides align to TRBD2. The V and J ends lost 6 bases and 0 bases, in that order; junction bases with no gene match: 3. The CDR3 loop spans 14 amino acids. Per the germline V gene, CDR1 is LNHDA and CDR2 is SQIVND (reference sequence).

This clonotype was counted between two and nine times. The chain carries TRBV2 and TRBJ2-1; D unresolved. Germline V CDR1 and CDR2: SNHLY, FYNNEI. Trimming took off 6 bases at V and 10 bases at J, with 13 bases between the two ends. CDR3 length: 12 amino acids. The CDR3 here is CASSEEIGEQFF. The DNA of the CDR3 is TGTGCCAGCAGCGAGGAGATAGGAGAGCAGTTCTTC.

There are a few counts of this clonotype. The V gene is TRBV29-1, the J gene TRBJ2-2, with 7 bases aligning to TRBD2. The CDR3 has 15 amino acids. V dropped 5 bases and J dropped 1; count of bases not matched to a gene: 7. The V gene's germline CDR1 is SQVTM and CDR2 ANQGSEA. CDR3 coding DNA: TGCAGCGTTACCTCCCCTAGCGGGAACACCGGGGAGCTGTTTTTT. Residues: CSVTSPSGNTGELFF.

V gene TRBV5-1 combines with J gene TRBJ1-2; D unclear. V gave up 4 bases and J gave up 8 bases, with 15 bases separating them. The CDR3 has 13 amino acids. Per the germline V gene, CDR1 is SGHRS and CDR2 is YFSETQ. The CDR3 region has the DNA TGCGCCAGCAGCCCTCTGACGAGGGAAGGCTACACCTTC. This gives the protein CASSPLTREGYTF.

The J gene is TRBJ2-6, the V gene TRBV5-1; D is unclear. V dropped 4 bases and J dropped 0 bases, with 11 bases sitting between them. The CDR3 extends over 16 amino acids. Germline values: CDR1 SGHRS, CDR2 YFSETQ. The CDR3 is CASSDPAVSGANVLTF. DNA of the CDR3: TGCGCCAGCAGCGACCCGGCAGTCTCTGGGGCCAACGTCCTGACTTTC.

This clonotype turned up a few times. The chain recombines TRBV7-9 with TRBJ1-5, with 7 nucleotides matching TRBD1. Germline CDR1 and CDR2: SEHNR and FQNEAQ (reference sequence). The V and J ends lost 1 base and 0 bases, in that order; junction bases with no gene match: 6. The CDR3 is 17 amino acids. In DNA form, the CDR3 reads TGTGCCAGCAGCTTAGGGGGGACAGTTAATAGCAATCAGCCCCAGCATTTT. Amino acid sequence: CASSLGGTVNSNQPQHF.

This clonotype was counted between two and nine times. The chain combines TRBV4-1 with TRBJ1-6; possibly TRBD1 for D (5 bases). CDR1 and CDR2 (germline): MGHRA, YSYEKL. This CDR3 has 15 amino acids. V dropped 4 bases and J dropped 7 bases, with 14 bases sitting between them. CDR3 bases: TGCGCCAGCAGCCGCTTGGGACGGGAGAATTCACCCCTCCACTTT. Its translation: CASSRLGRENSPLHF.

The CDR3 here is CASSLLGGQETQYF. The CDR3 coding sequence is TGTGCCAGCAGCTTATTGGGAGGGCAAGAGACCCAGTACTTC. The chain combines TRBV7-6 with TRBJ2-5; 7 bases align to TRBD2. Germline CDR1 reads SGHVS; CDR2 reads FNYEAQ. The J segment lost 2 bases and the V segment lost 2 bases, leaving 2 bases of the junction unmatched. The CDR3 covers 14 residues.

This clonotype was counted a few times. This rearrangement joins TRBV7-2 to TRBJ2-4; a weak D match, TRBD1 (5 bases). Trimming removed 0 bases from V and 0 bases from J, with 12 bases in between. This CDR3 is built from 17 residues. The germline V gene has CDR1 SGHTA and CDR2 FQGNSA. CDR3 region: CASSLAVKGIAKNIQYF. The CDR3 DNA is TGTGCCAGCAGCTTAGCGGTAAAGGGGATAGCCAAAAACATTCAGTACTTC.

This clonotype came up a few times. This rearrangement joins TRBV20-1 to TRBJ2-7; unclear D gene. Germline V gives CDR1 DFQATT, CDR2 SNEGSKA (reference sequence). V dropped 3 bases and J dropped 7 bases, with 16 bases sitting between them. The CDR3 totals 13 residues. CDR3 DNA sequence: TGCAGTGCTAGTCCCCGCGAGTTAGGAGAGCAGTACTTC. This translates into CSASPRELGEQYF.

This clonotype was observed a handful of times. The rearrangement joins TRBV5-1 to TRBJ2-7; D is possibly TRBD1 (6 bases). From germline, CDR1 is SGHRS and CDR2 YFSETQ. V lost 0 bases, J lost 0 bases, and 13 bases lay in between. The CDR3 has 16 amino acids. The CDR3 spells CASSLVSRGSSYEQYF. CDR3 nucleotides: TGCGCCAGCAGCTTGGTTTCGAGGGGGAGCTCCTACGAGCAGTACTTC. Based on the CDR3 plus reference TRBV5-1 and TRBJ2-7, the full variable domain is KAGVTQTPRYLIKTRGQQVTLSCSPISGHRSVSWYQQTPGQGLQFLFEYFSETQRNKGNFPGRFSGRQFSNSRSEMNVSTLELGDSALYLCASSLVSRGSSYEQYFGPGTRLTVT.

This clonotype was observed a few times. The chain has TRBV4-1 and TRBJ2-7; D is perhaps TRBD2 (5 bases). Germline V lookup: CDR1 MGHRA, CDR2 YSYEKL. This CDR3 spans 14 amino acids. V was clipped by 1 base and J by 2 bases, with 9 bases between them. The CDR3: CASSQVGEAYEQYF. The CDR3 DNA reads TGCGCCAGCAGCCAAGTCGGGGAAGCCTACGAGCAGTACTTC.

The chain combines TRBV15 with TRBJ1-5; D may be TRBD1 (5 bases). CDR1 LNHNV and CDR2 YYDKDF come from the germline V gene (reference sequence). V shed 3 bases and J shed 5 bases, with 11 bases lying between them. This CDR3 is 14 amino acids long. The chain's CDR3 is CATSSGQGHQPQHF. CDR3 nucleotide sequence: TGTGCCACCAGCAGTGGGCAGGGTCATCAGCCCCAGCATTTT. Filled out from reference TRBV15 and TRBJ1-5, the complete variable domain reads DAMVIQNPRYQVTQFGKPVTLSCSQTLNHNVMYWYQQKSSQAPKLLFHYYDKDFNNEADTPDNFQSRRPNTSFCFLDIRSPGLGDTAMYLCATSSGQGHQPQHFGDGTRLSIL.

On this clonotype: At one boundary the junction diverges from the germline segment, which might be a read error. The gene calls are TRBV30 and TRBJ1-1, with a weak D call TRBD1 (5 bases). Germline V lookup: CDR1 GTSNPN, CDR2 SVGIG (reference sequence). The length of the CDR3 is 13 residues. The CDR3 region is CVWFLTVNTEAFF. The DNA of the CDR3 is TGTGTCTGGTTTCTGACAGTGAACACTGAAGCTTTCTTT.

J is TRBJ2-7 and V is TRBV20-1, with 7 bases fitting TRBD2. Trimming at V came to 1 base and at J to 1 base, leaving 7 bases not matched to a gene. The CDR3 has 15 amino acids. Germline values: CDR1 DFQATT, CDR2 SNEGSKA (reference sequence). DNA of the CDR3: TGCAGTGCTAGAGCGGGACTACCTAATTCCTACGAGCAGTACTTC. It specifies CSARAGLPNSYEQYF.